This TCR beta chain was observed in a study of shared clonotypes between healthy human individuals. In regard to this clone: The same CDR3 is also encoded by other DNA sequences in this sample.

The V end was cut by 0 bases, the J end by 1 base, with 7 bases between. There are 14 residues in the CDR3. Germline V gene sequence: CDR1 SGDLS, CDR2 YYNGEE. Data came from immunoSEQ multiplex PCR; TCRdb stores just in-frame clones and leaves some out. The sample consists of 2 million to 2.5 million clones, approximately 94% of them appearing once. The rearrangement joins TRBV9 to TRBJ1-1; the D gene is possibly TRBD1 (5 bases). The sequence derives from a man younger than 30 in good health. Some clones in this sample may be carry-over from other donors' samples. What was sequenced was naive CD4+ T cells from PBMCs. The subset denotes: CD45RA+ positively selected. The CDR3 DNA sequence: TGTGCCAGCAGCGTAGGACAGACGAACACTGAAGCTTTCTTT. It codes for CASSVGQTNTEAFF.